This T cell receptor (beta chain) comes out of a study of cytomegalovirus exposure and HLA in healthy donors. 13 Jbeta primers and 60 Vbeta primers were used for the PCR. Per the original methods: An analysis performed later counted about 80 million unique TCR beta chains (around 9.9 million of them shared). The protocol was immunoSEQ multiplex PCR, while the TCRdb copy is restricted to in-frame clones and leaves out a portion. From that table come the V and J calls and clone size; the DNA was used to work out D and trimming. The sample lists just over 150,000 clones, roughly 80% occurring once. V shed 5 bases and J 1 base; nucleotides not matched to a gene: 1. In germline, CDR1 is SNHLY, CDR2 FYNNEI. This CDR3 is built from 15 residues. Among the donors, all were healthy bone marrow donors. General study findings and limits: A later analysis linked a missense DCLRE1C variant to TCR beta V- and J-gene trimming. As a later analysis revealed, most CMV-associated TCR beta chains appeared HLA-restricted.

This clone was observed a handful of times. The antigen is unknown. V and J are TRBV2 and TRBJ2-5, with 13 bases aligning to TRBD2. The sample was PBMCs. The TCR was taken from a woman in her thirties or forties in good health and CMV-seronegative. The CDR3 loop reads CASSRTSGGQETQYF. CDR3 bases: TGTGCCAGCAGTCGGACTAGCGGGGGCCAAGAGACCCAGTACTTC. The full variable domain, with the rest looked up from reference TRBV2 and TRBJ2-5, is EPEVTQTPSHQVTQMGQEVILRCVPISNHLYFYWYRQILGQKVEFLVSFYNNEISEKSEIFDDQFSVERPDGSNFTLKIRSTKLEDSAMYFCASSRTSGGQETQYFGPGTRLLVL.